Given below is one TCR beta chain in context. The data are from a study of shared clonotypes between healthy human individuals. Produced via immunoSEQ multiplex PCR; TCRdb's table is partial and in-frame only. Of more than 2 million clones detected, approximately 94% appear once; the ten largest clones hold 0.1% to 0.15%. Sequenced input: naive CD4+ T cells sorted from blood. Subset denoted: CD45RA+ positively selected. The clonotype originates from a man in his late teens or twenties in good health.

CDR3 bases: TGTGCCAGCGGTAGACAGATGGATACGCAGTATTTT. This translates into CASGRQMDTQYF. The chain joins TRBV6-1 to TRBJ2-3, with D perhaps matching TRBD1 (5 bases). The germline V gene has CDR1 MNHNS and CDR2 SASEGT. CDR3 size: 12 residues. Trimming took 8 bases from V and 6 from J, leaving 12 bases between them.